This T cell receptor beta chain was identified in a study of blood T cell repertoires in COVID-19 (dated by TCRdb to the early 2020s). Broadly, across the study: Collaborator samples came from the United States, Italy and Spain and covered acute and convalescent phases of COVID-19. Samples were obtained from the ongoing ImmuneRACE study (first 160 participants) and from over 1,000 subjects provided by 6 global collaborators. The sample metadata nearly always contained a de-identified subject ID, COVID-19 status, age in years and sex. A freely available public database, intended as a resource for researchers studying the immune response to SARS-CoV-2, is where the repertoires were released. The prospective study material was composed of cDNA or gDNA derived from T cells, B-cell-depleted T cells, or PBMCs. Deeply sampled blood TCRbeta repertoires from subjects exposed to, actively infected with, or recovered from COVID-19 were included in the dataset. Where available, HLA class I and class II types were obtained from metadata supplied by the sample provider rather than from assay-based typing.

Beyond this particular receptor, the publication reports: Clinical and demographic metadata were provided uncurated, with the amount varying by source and participant.

As regards this clone: Its target antigen remains unknown. No base quality information exists; no much larger clone differs at one position.

Whole blood was collected in K2EDTA tubes by collaborating institutions according to the institutions' own protocols. For TCRbeta analysis, collaborators shipped samples in one of three forms: frozen whole blood, isolated PBMCs, or DNA extracted from either of those sample types. TCRbeta CDR3 regions were amplified from genomic DNA using the immunoSEQ Assay, a bias-controlled multiplex PCR. On the study's bioinformatics: Within the assay, amplification of reference gene primers was used to estimate how many nucleated cells each sample contained. To quantify the absolute abundance of each unique TCRbeta CDR3 rearrangement, sequence reads were collapsed and filtered. Productive Simpson clonality was computed per sample as the square root of Simpson's diversity index over productive rearrangements. TCRdb limited this immuneACCESS table to in-frame rearrangements with V and J called. A share of clones is missing; checked studies link under half to unresolved V genes, and the rest is unexplained. V and J calls and clone size are as listed in that table; D and trimming were resolved from the DNA. The sample yields about 72,000 clones; over 65% were counted once. About 18% of the sample rests with the top ten.

The cysteine opens and the phenylalanine closes a CDR3 of 18 amino acids. The DNA shown is the 54-base CDR3, in frame from base 1. From V the trimming removes 5 bases and from J it removes 2 bases, while the gene matches leave 10 bases of the junction unaccounted for. The germline V gene sets CDR1 to SGHAT and CDR2 to FQNNGV. This TCR came from a woman aged 80 or older with acute or convalescent COVID-19. Sequenced input: peripheral blood. Here the chain combines TRBV11-2 and TRBJ2-5; the junction holds 14 bases that match TRBD2. Here the CDR3 is given as CASSLTLTSGGAQETQYF. The bases are TGTGCCAGCAGCCTAACCTTGACTAGCGGGGGGGCTCAAGAGACCCAGTACTTC.